Following are 4 T cell receptor beta chains from one sample sequenced in a study of technical replicates of blood from a handful of donors. Profiling relied on immunoSEQ multiplex PCR, and the TCRdb table lists in-frame clones only, not all of them. The sample records some 70,000 clones, approximately 88% being singletons. Sequences were obtained from PBMCs. These receptors all stem from a human donor in good health. Some clones in this sample may be carry-over from other donors' samples.

By sample share, this clone is medium-sized. The chain links TRBV10-1 to TRBJ1-6; weak D call: TRBD1 (6 bases). Germline CDR1 reads WNHNN; CDR2 reads SYGVQD (reference sequence). This CDR3 region has 22 residues. Trimming took off 3 bases at V and 0 bases at J, with 27 bases between the two ends. As DNA, the CDR3 is TGCGCCAGCAGTGATTTGGGGGCCCTCGGTACCCGAAGGAGCTCCTATAATTCACCCCTCCACTTT. Encoded protein: CASSDLGALGTRRSSYNSPLHF.

The V call is TRBV4-3, the J call TRBJ1-3, with D maybe TRBD1 (6 bases). V was shortened by 0 bases and J by 4 bases, with 13 bases between the two germline ends. In germline, CDR1 is LGHNA, CDR2 YSLEER. The CDR3 spans 16 residues. The chain's CDR3 is CASSQDLSGAGNTIYF. DNA of the CDR3: TGCGCCAGCAGCCAAGATCTATCAGGGGCCGGAAACACCATATATTTT.

This chain connects TRBV5-4 to TRBJ2-1, with D unclear. Germline values: CDR1 SGHNT, CDR2 YYREEE (reference sequence). The CDR3 has 16 amino acids. Deletions cut 2 bases from V and 7 bases from J, with 19 bases between. Here the CDR3 reads CASSFRSELAGNEQFF. CDR3 sequence (DNA): TGTGCCAGCAGCTTCCGCTCGGAGCTCGCCGGAAATGAGCAGTTCTTC.

The chain recombines TRBV9 with TRBJ1-1; unclear D gene. The germline CDR1 and CDR2 sequences are SGDLS and YYNGEE. V was shortened by 0 bases and J by 6 bases, with 9 bases between the two germline ends. This CDR3 is 13 amino acids long. In DNA form, the CDR3 reads TGTGCCAGCAGCGTAGCGAATGCGGCTGAAGCTTTCTTT. This sequence encodes CASSVANAAEAFF.